A selection of T cell receptor beta chains follows, all from one sample in a study of OX40 agonist ivuxolimab in advanced cancers. Produced via immunoSEQ multiplex PCR; TCRdb's table is partial and in-frame only. The repertoire consists of about 59,000 clones, with around 86% occurring once and the leading ten covering around 0.35%. Sample: CD4+ or CD8+ T cells sorted from blood, taken in a trial of the OX40 agonist ivuxolimab. These receptor sequences come from an adult with an advanced solid tumor such as melanoma, head and neck, liver or kidney cancer. The CDR3 runs from the conserved cysteine through the conserved F or W. D genes are given only for firm matches. Clone size is shown for a subset of rows, as once, few, many or a class of expanded clone.

J gene: TRBJ1-1
D gene: TRBD1
clone size: .
V gene: TRBV7-2
CDR3 DNA: TGTGCCAGCAGCCGTACAGGGGGAGGCATTGAAGCTTTCTTT
CDR3 protein: CASSRTGGGIEAFF

J gene: TRBJ2-3
D gene: .
clone size: .
V gene: TRBV9
CDR3 DNA: TGTGCCAGCAGCGTCGCGGGGTCAGGTCAGGATACGCAGTATTTT
CDR3 protein: CASSVAGSGQDTQYF

J gene: TRBJ2-7
D gene: TRBD2
clone size: .
V gene: TRBV10-3
CDR3 DNA: TGTGCCATCAGTGAACATCGGGAGGGGGTCAACGAGCAGTACTTC
CDR3 protein: CAISEHREGVNEQYF

J gene: TRBJ2-3
D gene: .
clone size: .
V gene: TRBV7-2
CDR3 DNA: TGTGCCAGCAGCATAATACAGGGCACAGATACGCAGTATTTT
CDR3 protein: CASSIIQGTDTQYF

J gene: TRBJ1-5
D gene: .
clone size: .
V gene: TRBV28
CDR3 DNA: TGTGCCAGCAGTTCTTCCGGGACTAAGGTTAGCAATCAGCCCCAGCATTTT
CDR3 protein: CASSSSGTKVSNQPQHF

J gene: TRBJ2-5
D gene: .
clone size: once
V gene: TRBV7-2
CDR3 DNA: TGTGCCAGCAGCCGCGGGATTAGGGAGACCCAGTACTTC
CDR3 protein: CASSRGIRETQYF

J gene: TRBJ2-3
D gene: .
clone size: .
V gene: TRBV7-9
CDR3 DNA: TGTGCCACCCTCCTAGCTGGCACAGATACGCAGTATTTT
CDR3 protein: CATLLAGTDTQYF

J gene: TRBJ2-7
D gene: TRBD1
clone size: .
V gene: TRBV28
CDR3 DNA: TGTGCCAGCAGTTCACAGGGGAAGACGCAGTACTTC
CDR3 protein: CASSSQGKTQYF

J gene: TRBJ1-4
D gene: .
clone size: .
V gene: TRBV5-1
CDR3 DNA: TGCGCCAGCAGCTTGGTGATAAATGAAAAACTGTTTTTT
CDR3 protein: CASSLVINEKLFF

J gene: TRBJ1-5
D gene: .
clone size: .
V gene: TRBV28
CDR3 DNA: TGTGCCACCGATCTCCAGTGGGGACAGCCCCAGCATTTT
CDR3 protein: CATDLQWGQPQHF

J gene: TRBJ1-4
D gene: .
clone size: .
V gene: TRBV18
CDR3 DNA: TGTGCCAGCTCACCATTGAGTAATGAAAAACTGTTTTTT
CDR3 protein: CASSPLSNEKLFF

J gene: TRBJ1-5
D gene: .
clone size: .
V gene: TRBV29-1
CDR3 DNA: TGCAGCGTTGGGGACGGCAATCAGCCCCAGCATTTT
CDR3 protein: CSVGDGNQPQHF

J gene: TRBJ2-1
D gene: TRBD1
clone size: .
V gene: TRBV5-4
CDR3 DNA: TGTGCCAGCAGCTCCAGGACAGGAACGATCAATGAGCAGTTCTTC
CDR3 protein: CASSSRTGTINEQFF

J gene: TRBJ2-7
D gene: .
clone size: .
V gene: TRBV4-1
CDR3 DNA: TGCGCCAGCAGCCCCCCTGGGACCTGGAGCAGGGACCCCTACGAGCAGTACTTC
CDR3 protein: CASSPPGTWSRDPYEQYF

J gene: TRBJ2-1
D gene: .
clone size: few
V gene: TRBV6-1
CDR3 DNA: TGTGCCAGCAGTGGACAGACCTACAATGAGCAGTTCTTC
CDR3 protein: CASSGQTYNEQFF

J gene: TRBJ2-7
D gene: .
clone size: .
V gene: TRBV6-5
CDR3 DNA: TGTGCCAGCAAAGGACAGAACTCCTACGAGCAGTACTTC
CDR3 protein: CASKGQNSYEQYF

J gene: TRBJ2-7
D gene: .
clone size: .
V gene: TRBV11-2
CDR3 DNA: TGTGCCAGCAGCCACAACAGGGTCTCCGAGCAGTACTTC
CDR3 protein: CASSHNRVSEQYF

J gene: TRBJ2-1
D gene: TRBD2
clone size: .
V gene: TRBV5-1
CDR3 DNA: TGCGCCAGCAGCCGTACGGGGGGAGGCTCCTACAATGAGCAGTTCTTC
CDR3 protein: CASSRTGGGSYNEQFF

J gene: TRBJ2-7
D gene: TRBD2
clone size: .
V gene: TRBV7-2
CDR3 DNA: TGTGCCAGCAGCTCCCGGCTAGCGGCGGCAGGCTACGAGCAGTACTTC
CDR3 protein: CASSSRLAAAGYEQYF

J gene: TRBJ2-5
D gene: .
clone size: .
V gene: TRBV5-4
CDR3 DNA: TGTGCCAGCAGCGTGGATGGGCACAAAAGCAGGGGAGTGGGTGAGACCCAGTACTTC
CDR3 protein: CASSVDGHKSRGVGETQYF

J gene: TRBJ2-1
D gene: TRBD1
clone size: .
V gene: TRBV6-6
CDR3 DNA: TGTGCCAGCAGTAACAGGGGCGATGAGCAGTTCTTC
CDR3 protein: CASSNRGDEQFF

J gene: TRBJ1-2
D gene: .
clone size: .
V gene: TRBV5-8
CDR3 DNA: TGTGCCAGCAGCTTGGTCCCCTATGGCTACACCTTC
CDR3 protein: CASSLVPYGYTF

J gene: TRBJ2-4
D gene: TRBD1
clone size: .
V gene: TRBV6-5
CDR3 DNA: TGTGCCAGCAGAATGACAGGGGATGCCAAAAACATTCAGTACTTC
CDR3 protein: CASRMTGDAKNIQYF

J gene: TRBJ1-5
D gene: .
clone size: .
V gene: TRBV28
CDR3 DNA: TGTGCCAGCACTAGGGGCAGGGCAAACAATCAGCCCCAGCATTTT
CDR3 protein: CASTRGRANNQPQHF

J gene: TRBJ1-4
D gene: .
clone size: .
V gene: TRBV18
CDR3 DNA: TGTGCCAGCTCATTCCTCGGGGGGCATAATGAAAAACTGTTTTTT
CDR3 protein: CASSFLGGHNEKLFF

J gene: TRBJ2-3
D gene: TRBD1
clone size: .
V gene: TRBV5-1
CDR3 DNA: TGCGCCAGCAGCCGGGGACAGGCCACAGATACGCAGTATTTT
CDR3 protein: CASSRGQATDTQYF

J gene: TRBJ2-3
D gene: .
clone size: .
V gene: TRBV11-2
CDR3 DNA: TGTGCCAGCAGCCTATTAAGGGGGGGATACAATACGCAGTATTTT
CDR3 protein: CASSLLRGGYNTQYF

J gene: TRBJ2-5
D gene: .
clone size: few
V gene: TRBV6-5
CDR3 DNA: TGTGCCAGCAGTTACCGATACCTAGCCCACCAAGAGACCCAGTACTTC
CDR3 protein: CASSYRYLAHQETQYF

J gene: TRBJ1-4
D gene: .
clone size: .
V gene: TRBV4-1
CDR3 DNA: TGCGCCAGCAGCGTTGGACGCCGTGAAAAACTGTTTTTT
CDR3 protein: CASSVGRREKLFF

J gene: TRBJ2-3
D gene: TRBD1
clone size: .
V gene: TRBV7-8
CDR3 DNA: TGTGCCAGCAGCTCACCGGGACAGGGAAGCACAGATACGCAGTATTTT
CDR3 protein: CASSSPGQGSTDTQYF

J gene: TRBJ1-2
D gene: .
clone size: .
V gene: TRBV6-1
CDR3 DNA: TGTGCCAGCAGTGAAACAGGGATAGGGGGCTACACCTTC
CDR3 protein: CASSETGIGGYTF